These T cell receptor beta chains were read from a single sample in a study of T cells in Graves' hyperthyroidism and ophthalmopathy. Each CDR3 protein is one row after TCRdb ran MiXCR on the multiplex PCR reads. The table has 550,000 to 700,000 distinct CDR3 sequences, about 45% seen once. Sequencing input: peripheral blood or thyroid tissue (not recorded which). All receptors come from an adult woman with Graves' disease, either hyperthyroidism or ophthalmopathy (not recorded which). Both conserved end residues are part of each CDR3. Each record gives: D gene, J gene, clone size, V gene, CDR3 protein, CDR3 DNA. A D gene is named only where the DNA matches it firmly. Size values are once, few and many counts, or a class for expanded clones, and some rows have none.

D gene: .
J gene: TRBJ1-1
clone size: .
V gene: TRBV19
CDR3 protein: CASSIGYTEAFF
CDR3 DNA: TGTGCCAGTAGTATAGGATACACTGAAGCTTTCTTT

D gene: .
J gene: TRBJ1-4
clone size: many
V gene: TRBV19
CDR3 protein: CASSPRASATNEKLFF
CDR3 DNA: TGTGCCAGTAGTCCCCGGGCCTCTGCAACTAATGAAAAACTGTTTTTT

D gene: .
J gene: TRBJ2-3
clone size: .
V gene: TRBV10-3
CDR3 protein: CASRSDTDTQYF
CDR3 DNA: TGTGCCTCAAGGTCAGACACAGATACGCAGTATTTT

D gene: .
J gene: TRBJ2-3
clone size: few
V gene: TRBV5-4
CDR3 protein: CASRPKVGTDTQYF
CDR3 DNA: TGTGCCAGCAGACCCAAGGTGGGGACAGATACGCAGTATTTT

D gene: .
J gene: TRBJ2-2
clone size: many
V gene: TRBV4-1
CDR3 protein: CASSQVPRVRELFF
CDR3 DNA: TGCGCCAGCAGCCAAGTACCCCGCGTGAGGGAGCTGTTTTTT

D gene: .
J gene: TRBJ1-2
clone size: .
V gene: TRBV7-9
CDR3 protein: CASSFIRGDYGYTF
CDR3 DNA: TGTGCCAGCAGCTTTATCAGGGGCGACTATGGCTACACCTTC

D gene: .
J gene: TRBJ2-2
clone size: many
V gene: TRBV11-2
CDR3 protein: CASSFSSHDGELFF
CDR3 DNA: TGTGCCAGCAGCTTTTCATCGCACGACGGGGAGCTGTTTTTT

D gene: .
J gene: TRBJ1-1
clone size: .
V gene: TRBV11-2
CDR3 protein: CASSHPRGDTEAFF
CDR3 DNA: TGTGCCAGCAGCCACCCTCGGGGGGACACTGAAGCTTTCTTT

D gene: .
J gene: TRBJ1-1
clone size: .
V gene: TRBV7-9
CDR3 protein: CASSYEGGSFF
CDR3 DNA: TGTGCCAGCAGTTACGAGGGTGGATCTTTCTTT

D gene: .
J gene: TRBJ1-2
clone size: many
V gene: TRBV20-1
CDR3 protein: CSAFPTGRAGYGYTF
CDR3 DNA: TGCAGTGCTTTTCCTACAGGGCGGGCTGGCTATGGCTACACCTTC

D gene: .
J gene: TRBJ2-7
clone size: .
V gene: TRBV11-2
CDR3 protein: CASSLGLGLSYEQYF
CDR3 DNA: TGTGCCAGCAGTTTGGGACTCGGACTCTCCTACGAGCAGTACTTC

D gene: .
J gene: TRBJ1-2
clone size: once
V gene: TRBV4-2
CDR3 protein: CASSQVGHLGYTF
CDR3 DNA: TGTGCCAGCAGCCAAGTCGGGCATCTTGGCTACACCTTC

D gene: .
J gene: TRBJ2-5
clone size: .
V gene: TRBV29-1
CDR3 protein: CSILRAQETQYF
CDR3 DNA: TGCAGCATTTTGCGGGCCCAAGAGACCCAGTACTTC

D gene: .
J gene: TRBJ2-7
clone size: many
V gene: TRBV5-1
CDR3 protein: CASGTGFGNEQYF
CDR3 DNA: TGCGCCAGCGGAACAGGGTTCGGGAACGAGCAGTACTTC

D gene: .
J gene: TRBJ2-5
clone size: .
V gene: TRBV10-3
CDR3 protein: CAISISRETQYF
CDR3 DNA: TGTGCCATCAGTATCAGTAGAGAGACCCAGTACTTC

D gene: .
J gene: TRBJ1-2
clone size: .
V gene: TRBV2
CDR3 protein: CASSERQAATYGYTF
CDR3 DNA: TGTGCCAGCAGTGAACGACAGGCCGCTACCTATGGCTACACCTTC

D gene: .
J gene: TRBJ1-5
clone size: .
V gene: TRBV20-1
CDR3 protein: CSARGGGYQETQHF
CDR3 DNA: TGCAGTGCTAGAGGGGGAGGGTACCAAGAGACCCAGCATTTT

D gene: .
J gene: TRBJ1-1
clone size: many
V gene: TRBV5-1
CDR3 protein: CASSLESRPNEAFF
CDR3 DNA: TGCGCCAGCAGCTTGGAGTCTCGGCCCAATGAAGCTTTCTTT

D gene: .
J gene: TRBJ1-1
clone size: many
V gene: TRBV7-8
CDR3 protein: CASSLVGGGTEAFF
CDR3 DNA: TGTGCCAGCAGCTTAGTGGGCGGGGGAACTGAAGCTTTCTTT

D gene: .
J gene: TRBJ1-4
clone size: .
V gene: TRBV24-1
CDR3 protein: CATSDYSEKLFF
CDR3 DNA: TGTGCCACCAGTGACTACAGTGAAAAACTGTTTTTT

D gene: TRBD1
J gene: TRBJ2-7
clone size: .
V gene: TRBV5-5
CDR3 protein: CASSLSGGPLFEQYF
CDR3 DNA: TGTGCCAGCAGCTTGTCAGGGGGACCTTTATTTGAGCAGTACTTC

D gene: TRBD1
J gene: TRBJ1-2
clone size: .
V gene: TRBV24-1
CDR3 protein: CATSDSRQGANYGYTF
CDR3 DNA: TGTGCCACCAGTGATTCTCGACAGGGCGCTAACTATGGCTACACCTTC

D gene: .
J gene: TRBJ2-3
clone size: .
V gene: TRBV2
CDR3 protein: CASSEGTSTDTQYF
CDR3 DNA: TGTGCCAGCAGTGAGGGGACAAGCACAGATACGCAGTATTTT

D gene: .
J gene: TRBJ1-1
clone size: .
V gene: TRBV12-3/TRBV12-4
CDR3 protein: CASSSKGAGRGAFF
CDR3 DNA: TGTGCCAGCAGTTCCAAAGGGGCAGGAAGGGGCGCTTTCTTT